Listed below are T cell receptor beta chains from one sample, sequenced in a study of tumor and adjacent non-tumor tissue in lung cancer. TCRdb ran MiXCR on the multiplex PCR reads and lists one entry per CDR3 protein. The sample lists 100,000 to 150,000 distinct CDR3 sequences, over 65% occurring once. Sequences were obtained from lung tumor tissue. The source is a man aged 25 to 45 with non-small cell lung cancer. Each CDR3 is given with its conserved first and last residue. D genes are given only for firm matches. Clone size is stated in some rows and not others, as once, few, many or a class when expanded.

V gene	clone size	J gene	D gene	CDR3 DNA	CDR3 protein
TRBV10-2	many	TRBJ2-5	TRBD1	TGCGCCAGCAGTGAGTCGGACAGGGGGGGCGAGACCCAGTACTTC	CASSESDRGGETQYF
TRBV11-2	many	TRBJ1-4	TRBD1	TGTGCCAGCAGCTTAGCGGGACAGCCTAATGAAAAACTGTTTTTT	CASSLAGQPNEKLFF
TRBV6-5	.	TRBJ1-1	.	TGTGCCAGCAGTTACTCGCTCAAGGGGAACACTGAAGCTTTATTT	CASSYSLKGNTEALF
TRBV12-3/TRBV12-4	many	TRBJ2-2	.	TGTGCCAGCAGTTTAATTGGTCCGAACACCGGGGAGCTGTTTTTT	CASSLIGPNTGELFF
TRBV12-3/TRBV12-4	many	TRBJ2-1	TRBD1	TGTGCCAGCAGTTCTGGACAGGGCAATGAGCAGTTCTTC	CASSSGQGNEQFF
TRBV5-4	.	TRBJ2-3	.	TGTGCCAGCAGTCCAGGCGGGGACAAGGTTGCAGATACGCAGTATTTT	CASSPGGDKVADTQYF
TRBV6-5	many	TRBJ2-7	.	TGTGCCAGCACCCACCGCGAGTTCTACGAGCAGTACTTC	CASTHREFYEQYF
TRBV11-3	.	TRBJ1-2	.	TGTGCCAGCAGCTTAACAGGCGCTAACTATGGCTACATCTTC	CASSLTGANYGYIF
TRBV6-2/TRBV6-3	many	TRBJ1-2	TRBD1	TGTGCCAGCAGGCCCACCGGGACAGGGGCAACCTATGGCTACACCTTC	CASRPTGTGATYGYTF
TRBV6-5	.	TRBJ1-4	.	TGTGCCAGCAGTGAGACACCCCAAGAAAGCGGAAAACTTTTTTTT	CASSETPQESGKLFF
TRBV12-3/TRBV12-4	many	TRBJ2-5	TRBD2	TGTGCCAGCAGTTTAGGCGGGGGGGCTGAGACCCAGTACTTC	CASSLGGGAETQYF
TRBV6-1	.	TRBJ1-2	.	TGTGCCAGCAGGGAACCGGGACAACCCCCCTATGGCTGCACCTTC	CASREPGQPPYGCTF
TRBV4-1	.	TRBJ2-3	.	TGCGCCAGCAGCCCATGGTGGAACGGGCGCACAGATACGCAGTATTTT	CASSPWWNGRTDTQYF
TRBV5-6	many	TRBJ2-2	.	TGTGCCAGCAGCTCCGCAATATTACAGGGTCTGAGGGCCGGGGAGCTGTTTTTT	CASSSAILQGLRAGELFF
TRBV11-2	.	TRBJ2-3	TRBD1	TGTGCCAACAGCCCCCGGACAGGGACAGATACGCAATATTTT	CANSPRTGTDTQYF
TRBV4-2	.	TRBJ2-1	TRBD2	TGTGTCAGCAACCAACACCCTCATAGCGGGGGGACCTACAATGAGCAGTTCTTC	CVSNQHPHSGGTYNEQFF
TRBV20-1	many	TRBJ2-5	TRBD1	TGCAGTGCTAGATCGGGACAGTCGGGGGAGACCCAGTACTTC	CSARSGQSGETQYF
TRBV20-1	once	TRBJ1-5	.	TGCAGTGCTAGATCGACAGAGGGCGCAAATACGCAGCATTTT	CSARSTEGANTQHF
TRBV11-2	.	TRBJ2-7	.	TGTGCCAGCAGACCGGGACACAGGGTAGAATCGCAGTACTTC	CASRPGHRVESQYF
TRBV12-5	.	TRBJ2-2	.	TGTGCTAGTGGTTCGGTATCCGGCCTGGGGACCGGGGAGCTGTTTTTT	CASGSVSGLGTGELFF
TRBV20-1	.	TRBJ2-7	TRBD2	TGCAGAGCAGCACTAGCGGGAGTCTACGAGCACTACTTC	CRAALAGVYEHYF
TRBV20-1	.	TRBJ2-7	TRBD2	TGCAGTACTAGACTAGCGGGGGCTAACGGCGAGCAGTACTTC	CSTRLAGANGEQYF
TRBV11-1	.	TRBJ2-7	.	TGTGCCAGCAGGTCGGCGGCAGATCCCTCCTACGAGCAGTACTTC	CASRSAADPSYEQYF
TRBV2	.	TRBJ1-2	TRBD1	TGTGCCAGCCGAACAGGGGTGGACTATGGCTACACCTTC	CASRTGVDYGYTF
TRBV12-3/TRBV12-4	few	TRBJ2-7	.	TGTGCCAGTAGCCGAGGGAACGAGCGGTACTTC	CASSRGNERYF
TRBV6-2/TRBV6-3	many	TRBJ1-1	TRBD1	TGTGCCAGCAGTCAAACAGGGGGCAGGTTAGAAGCTTTCTTT	CASSQTGGRLEAFF
TRBV20-1	few	TRBJ2-3	TRBD2	TGCAGTGCTAGAGATTGGCTAGCGGGAGGGCCTGGGGCCACAGATACGCAGTATTTT	CSARDWLAGGPGATDTQYF
TRBV12-3/TRBV12-4	.	TRBJ1-3	.	TGTGCCAGCAGGGACACCACTACAAGAAACACCATATATTTT	CASRDTTTRNTIYF
TRBV20-1	.	TRBJ2-3	TRBD2	TGCAGTGCTAGGGCGGCGGGAGGGCTGACAGATATGCAATATTTT	CSARAAGGLTDMQYF
TRBV14	.	TRBJ2-2	TRBD1	TGTGCCAGCAGCCAAGAGACAGGGAACATCGGGGAGCTGTTTTTT	CASSQETGNIGELFF
TRBV5-4	.	TRBJ2-1	TRBD1	TGTCTCAGCAGCCATCCGGGACAGGGGGTATATGGGCAGTTCTTC	CLSSHPGQGVYGQFF
TRBV20-1	many	TRBJ2-2	TRBD2	TGCAGTGCTAGCCAGGGACTAGCGGGAGCCAGGGGGGAGCTGTTTTTT	CSASQGLAGARGELFF
TRBV6-2/TRBV6-3	.	TRBJ2-2	TRBD2	TGTGCCAGCAGTGCTAGCGGGGGGACCGGGGAGCCGTTTTTT	CASSASGGTGEPFF
TRBV11-2	.	TRBJ2-7	.	TGTACCAGCAGCTCTCGTGAGGGCGAGCAGCACTTC	CTSSSREGEQHF